Ten or more counts support the clone carrying this T cell receptor (beta chain). No antigen is known for it. With iRepertoire HTBI primers and Arm-PCR of CDR3 regions, TCR beta libraries were built. One entry per CDR3 protein, called by TCRdb with MiXCR from the multiplex PCR reads. The sample includes about 460,000 distinct CDR3 sequences, 14% of them seen just once. Time point specified: newly diagnosed GD, antithyroid drugs for less than 3 months. PBMC-derived RNA was used for the TCR library. This specimen comes from a study of regulatory T cells in long-lasting Graves disease. Study-wide findings and caveats: TCR diversity was lower in persistent than newly diagnosed Graves' disease.

The data also belong to a second study, concerning T cells in Graves' hyperthyroidism and ophthalmopathy.

The source of this sequence is a woman aged 45-60 years with Graves disease. This material consisted of peripheral blood mononuclear cells (PBMCs), taken at new diagnosis, from a patient treated with antithyroid drugs.

In DNA form, the CDR3 reads TGTGCCAGCAGTTTGCCGGGACAGGGTCACTATGGCTACACCTTC. This translates into CASSLPGQGHYGYTF. The rearrangement joins TRBV28 to TRBJ1-2, with 9 bases matching TRBD1. V lost 3 bases, J lost 3 bases, and 5 bases stayed unmatched. The germline V gene encodes CDR1 MDHEN and CDR2 SYDVKM. The length of the CDR3 is 15 residues.